One and the same sample provided the 22 T cell receptor beta chains below, sequenced in a study of blood T cell repertoires in COVID-19. Sequencing used immunoSEQ multiplex PCR; TCRdb keeps in-frame clones, though not all of them. The table includes a few hundred thousand clones, more than 75% detected once. The sample comprised peripheral blood. These receptor sequences come from a man in his fifties or sixties with acute or convalescent COVID-19.

The genes are TRBV12-3 or TRBV12-4 and TRBJ1-2; 7 bases align to TRBD1. The CDR3 is 13 residues long. With V trimmed by 6 bases and J by 5 bases, 6 bases remained unmatched. Here the CDR3 reads CASSQGGRYGYTF. CDR3 nucleotide sequence: TGTGCCAGCAGCCAGGGGGGACGATATGGCTACACCTTC.

The rearrangement uses TRBV5-4 and TRBJ1-5, with D perhaps TRBD1 (6 bases). V lost 1 base and J lost 2, with 10 bases in between. CDR1 is SGHNT, CDR2 YYREEE, per germline (reference sequence). The CDR3 totals 15 residues. The CDR3 bases are TGTGCCAGCAGCTTGAATGGGGGCGGCAATCAGCCCCAGCATTTT. Translating gives CASSLNGGGNQPQHF.

CDR3 amino acids: CASSQRSSVYEQYF. The DNA of the CDR3 is TGTGCCAGCAGCCAACGTTCTAGCGTCTACGAGCAGTACTTC. This chain links TRBV3-1 (or the pseudogene TRBV3-2) with TRBJ2-7; the D gene is possibly TRBD2 (6 bases). The V and J ends lost 2 bases and 3 bases respectively, with 11 bases between them. This CDR3 region has 14 residues. Germline V lookup: CDR1 LGHDT, CDR2 YNNKEL (reference sequence).

The chain has TRBV11-1 and TRBJ2-5; the D gene is possibly TRBD1 (6 bases). The CDR3 spans 15 residues. V gave up 0 bases and J gave up 9 bases, with 17 bases separating them. Germline assignment: CDR1 SGHAT and CDR2 FQDESV (reference sequence). The CDR3 here is CASSLADRADRAQYF. CDR3 coding DNA: TGTGCCAGCAGCTTAGCGGACAGAGCAGACCGGGCCCAGTACTTC.

This chain joins TRBV7-2 and TRBJ2-1; D possibly corresponds to TRBD2 (5 bases). This CDR3 is 13 amino acids long. V dropped 5 bases and J dropped 4 bases, with 9 bases sitting between them. Germline CDR1 is SGHTA and CDR2 is FQGNSA. This chain's CDR3 is CASSRPGYNEQFF. Here the CDR3 DNA reads TGTGCCAGCAGCCGGCCGGGGTACAATGAGCAGTTCTTC.

The CDR3 loop reads CASSQDHRTSGGAYEQYF. CDR3 DNA sequence: TGTGCCAGCAGCCAAGATCACCGGACTAGCGGGGGGGCCTACGAGCAGTACTTC. This chain uses TRBV4-2 with TRBJ2-7, with 15 bases matching TRBD2. The CDR3 loop spans 18 amino acids. The germline V gene encodes CDR1 LGHNA and CDR2 YNFKEQ. The junction had 5 bases not matched to a gene; V was cut back by 0 bases and J by 2 bases.

This sequence joins TRBV4-1 and TRBJ1-2, with 9 bases lining up with TRBD1. Germline CDR1 is MGHRA and CDR2 is YSYEKL. The CDR3 is made up of 16 amino acids. V was pared by 0 bases and J by 2 bases, with 4 bases of the junction left unmatched. CDR3 bases: TGCGCCAGCAGCCAAGAAGGCGGACAGGGGAACTATGGCTACACCTTC. Translation: CASSQEGGQGNYGYTF.

The chain couples TRBV15 to TRBJ2-7; no reliable D call. Trimming left V 1 base short and J 1 base short, with 8 bases between. CDR1 and CDR2 from the germline V gene are LNHNV and YYDKDF (reference sequence). The CDR3 extends over 14 amino acids. The CDR3 loop is CATSRVPVSYEQYF. In nucleotides, the CDR3 is TGTGCCACCAGCAGAGTTCCAGTATCCTACGAGCAGTACTTC.

The CDR3 DNA reads TGTGCCAGCAGTTTATTGGCGGGGGCTGGTGAGCAGTACTTC. Amino acids: CASSLLAGAGEQYF. The chain employs TRBV28 and TRBJ2-7, with TRBD2 as a possible D gene (7 bases). This CDR3 contains 14 residues. In germline, CDR1 is MDHEN, CDR2 SYDVKM. Trimming removed 1 base at V and 7 bases at J, with 14 bases between.

This rearrangement joins TRBV10-2 to TRBJ1-5; 8 positions match TRBD1. Germline V gene sequence: CDR1 WSHSY, CDR2 SAAADI. Trimming at V came to 2 bases and at J to 4 bases, leaving 4 bases not matched to a gene. CDR3 size: 15 residues. The CDR3 coding sequence is TGCGCCAGCAGTGAGAAGGACAGGGTAAATCAGCCCCAGCATTTT. As protein: CASSEKDRVNQPQHF.

This chain links TRBV7-6 with TRBJ2-3, with D possibly TRBD2 on 6 matching bases. V lost 0 bases to trimming and J lost 4 bases, with 14 bases between them. This CDR3 has 16 amino acids. CDR1 is SGHVS and CDR2 is FNYEAQ in the germline V gene. In DNA form, the CDR3 reads TGTGCCAGCAGCTTAGCGGCGGCGGGGTTGGCAGATACGCAGTATTTT. It encodes CASSLAAAGLADTQYF.

V usage is TRBV4-3 and J usage is TRBJ1-6; D ambiguous. The V end lost 2 bases, the J end lost 7 bases, and 12 bases lay between the germline ends. The CDR3 is 15 residues long. CDR1 and CDR2 (germline): LGHNA, YSLEER. The CDR3 is CASSQYWRGNSPLHF. The CDR3 bases are TGCGCCAGCAGCCAATACTGGAGAGGGAATTCACCCCTCCACTTT.

The chain links TRBV7-8 to TRBJ2-3; D possibly corresponds to TRBD2 (5 bases). Trimming took off 8 bases at V and 4 bases at J, with 10 bases between the two ends. The CDR3 is made up of 12 amino acids. Germline V lookup: CDR1 SGHVS, CDR2 FQNEAQ. The CDR3 reads CASRGLADTQYF. CDR3 DNA: TGTGCCAGCCGGGGTCTCGCAGATACGCAGTATTTT. Supplemented by reference TRBV7-8 and TRBJ2-3, the full variable domain reads GAGVSQSPRYKVAKRGQDVALRCDPISGHVSLFWYQQALGQGPEFLTYFQNEAQLDKSGLPSDRFFAERPEGSVSTLKIQRTQQEDSAVYLCASRGLADTQYFGPGTRLTVL.

The chain couples TRBV5-4 to TRBJ2-5, with TRBD2 matching over 13 bases. The CDR3 contains 16 residues. The J segment lost 5 bases and the V segment lost 4 bases, leaving 8 bases of the junction unmatched. CDR1 and CDR2 from the germline V gene are SGHNT and YYREEE (reference sequence). CDR3 residues: CASSQRLAGGGETQYF. The DNA of the CDR3 is TGTGCCAGCAGCCAAAGACTAGCGGGGGGTGGGGAGACCCAGTACTTC.

This clone occurred a few times. The CDR3 DNA sequence: TGTGCCAGCAGCTTAGGGACTAGCGGGGGGGTCGAGCAGTACTTC. Its protein is CASSLGTSGGVEQYF. The chain recombines TRBV13 with TRBJ2-7, with 14 bases lining up with TRBD2. The V gene's germline CDR1 is PRHDT and CDR2 FYEKMQ (reference sequence). This CDR3 contains 15 residues. With 0 bases clipped from V and 6 bases from J, the junction kept 1 base outside the gene matches.

The chain's CDR3 is CASSLQGGYEKLFF. DNA for the CDR3: TGTGCCAGCAGCTTACAGGGGGGTTATGAAAAACTGTTTTTT. The V and J genes are TRBV28 and TRBJ1-4; 8 bases agree with TRBD1. The ends lost 6 bases at V and 6 bases at J; junction bases unmatched: 6. The germline V gene encodes CDR1 MDHEN and CDR2 SYDVKM. The length of the CDR3 is 14 residues.

This chain connects TRBV6-4 to TRBJ2-6; perhaps TRBD2 as D (5 bases). The CDR3 has 14 amino acids. The germline V gene encodes CDR1 MRHNA and CDR2 SNTAGT. The V and J ends lost 6 bases and 0 bases respectively, with 6 bases between them. The chain's CDR3 is CASSTSSGANVLTF. The CDR3 DNA is TGTGCCAGCAGCACTAGCTCTGGGGCCAACGTCCTGACTTTC.

The chain carries TRBV27 and TRBJ2-3; 10 bases are a match to TRBD2. V trimming: 1 base; J trimming: 2 bases; junction bases outside the gene matches: 6. CDR3 length equals 17 residues. CDR1 is MNHEY, CDR2 SMNVEV, per germline (reference sequence). In DNA form, the CDR3 reads TGTGCCAGCAGTTTATGGCTAGCGGGGGATCCCACAGATACGCAGTATTTT. Translating gives CASSLWLAGDPTDTQYF.

This chain uses TRBV27 with TRBJ2-7, with a weak D call TRBD1 (5 bases). This CDR3 contains 15 residues. Germline CDR1 reads MNHEY; CDR2 reads SMNVEV (reference sequence). Trimming left V 1 base short and J 3 bases short, with 13 bases between. The CDR3 region has the DNA TGTGCCAGCAGTTTATGGCCAGCAGGGAACTACGAGCAGTACTTC. It translates to CASSLWPAGNYEQYF.

This clone was recorded once. The chain uses TRBV19 and TRBJ1-1; no reliable D call. This CDR3 spans 16 amino acids. Trimming pared 1 base from V and 2 bases from J, leaving 14 bases between. Germline-derived CDR1 and CDR2 are LNHDA and SQIVND (reference sequence). CDR3 amino acids: CASSIVSPARNTEAFF. In DNA form, the CDR3 reads TGTGCCAGTAGTATAGTCTCGCCAGCGAGAAACACTGAAGCTTTCTTT.

This clone was observed a few times. The chain links TRBV5-4 to TRBJ1-1; 7 bases align to TRBD1. In germline, CDR1 is SGHNT, CDR2 YYREEE (reference sequence). CDR3 length: 16 residues. The V gene end was trimmed by 1 base and the J gene end by 1 base; junction bases not matched to a gene: 7. The CDR3 is CASSLLGGQPNTEAFF. For the CDR3, the DNA is TGTGCCAGCAGCTTGTTGGGGGGACAGCCGAACACTGAAGCTTTCTTT.

This clone has a handful of counts. The V and J genes are TRBV27 and TRBJ1-5; 7 nucleotides agree with TRBD1. J gave up 2 bases and V 5 bases, and 9 bases lay outside the gene matches. Germline V gene lookup returns CDR1 MNHEY and CDR2 SMNVEV (reference sequence). The CDR3 consists of 16 residues. Written as DNA, the CDR3 is TGTGCCAGCAGTGCAACAACAGGGGCACGCAATCAGCCCCAGCATTTT. This gives the protein CASSATTGARNQPQHF.